The sample holds many counts of the clone carrying this T cell receptor beta chain. Its antigen is unidentified. TCRdb re-called the 5' RACE reads through MiXCR, storing one row per CDR3 protein. The sample carries 240,000 or so distinct CDR3 sequences, 10% recorded once. The CDR3 extends over 16 amino acids. Trimming cost V 7 bases and J 3 bases, with 18 bases left between them. The data are from a study of identical twins. Study-wide results and caveats: Memory repertoires lacked the insertion deficit that abundant cord blood beta clonotypes showed. Those out-of-frame alpha sequences shared by twins showed an excess of low generation probability.

The sequence derives from a man aged 45-60 years in good health. V is TRBV12-3 or TRBV12-4 and J is TRBJ2-2; no reliable D call. Source material: memory T cells sorted from blood. The CDR3 loop reads CASTHTPFGYTGELFF. The CDR3 bases are TGTGCCAGCACCCATACTCCCTTCGGCTACACCGGGGAGCTGTTTTTT.